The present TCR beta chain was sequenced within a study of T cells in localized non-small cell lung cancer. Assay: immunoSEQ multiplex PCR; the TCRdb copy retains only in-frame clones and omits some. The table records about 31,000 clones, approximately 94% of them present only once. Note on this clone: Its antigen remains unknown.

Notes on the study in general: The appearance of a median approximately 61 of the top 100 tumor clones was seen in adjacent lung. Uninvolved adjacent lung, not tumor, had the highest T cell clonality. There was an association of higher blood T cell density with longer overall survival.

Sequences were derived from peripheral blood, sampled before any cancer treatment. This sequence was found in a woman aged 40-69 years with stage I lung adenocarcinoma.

The CDR3 nucleotides are TGCAGCGTTGTGCGACAGGGTCCCTACGAGCAGTACTTC. This sequence encodes CSVVRQGPYEQYF. This sequence joins TRBV29-1 and TRBJ2-7, with 7 bases that match TRBD1. CDR1 is SQVTM and CDR2 is ANQGSEA in the germline V gene. The CDR3 sequence is 13 residues long. Trimming took 4 bases from V and 2 from J; bases not matched to a gene: 5.